What follows are 17 T cell receptor beta chains derived from one specimen sequenced in a study of control samples from healthy donors and cancer patients. Sequencing was performed with immunoSEQ multiplex PCR; in TCRdb, only in-frame clones are kept and a portion is missing. This sample yields under 95,000 clones, of which roughly nine tenths are seen a single time; over 0.85% belongs to the top ten. Sequenced input: blood. Receptors originate from a woman in her twenties or thirties in good health.

The rearrangement uses TRBV3-1 (or the pseudogene TRBV3-2) and TRBJ1-2, with 7 bases lining up with TRBD1. This CDR3 comprises 17 residues. Trimming took 4 bases from V and 4 from J; bases not matched to a gene: 15. Germline loops: CDR1 LGHDT, CDR2 YNNKEL (reference sequence). The CDR3 sequence is CASSPAGQIVLSYGYTF. DNA of the CDR3: TGTGCCAGCAGCCCGGCGGGACAGATTGTCCTCAGCTATGGCTACACCTTC.

The genes are TRBV28 and TRBJ1-2; possible D gene TRBD1, 5 bases. CDR1 is MDHEN, CDR2 SYDVKM, per germline. The CDR3 extends over 13 amino acids. Deletions cut 6 bases from V and 4 bases from J, with 12 bases between. The CDR3 nucleotides read TGTGCCAGCAGAGTGGGGCAGCCCTATGGCTACACCTTC. Its protein is CASRVGQPYGYTF.

In regard to this clone: This same CDR3 is encoded by further DNA sequences in the sample. The chain combines TRBV9 with TRBJ2-3; 7 bases are a match to TRBD2. The CDR3 length is 15 residues. The trim removed 1 base at V and 1 base at J, leaving 3 bases unmatched. Germline assignment: CDR1 SGDLS and CDR2 YYNGEE. The CDR3 DNA reads TGTGCCAGCAGCGTACGGCTAGCGGGCACAGATACGCAGTATTTT. Translation gives CASSVRLAGTDTQYF.

The chain is built from TRBV7-8 and TRBJ2-7; D is unclear. V was cut by 0 bases and J by 4 bases, with 4 bases left in between. Germline V gene sequence: CDR1 SGHVS, CDR2 FQNEAQ. This CDR3 region has 12 residues. The DNA for the CDR3 is TGTGCCAGCAGCTTAGCGCAATACGAGCAGTACTTC. It codes for CASSLAQYEQYF.

This clone turned up a few times. The chain uses TRBV30 and TRBJ2-7; 11 bases are a match to TRBD2. The CDR3 has 17 amino acids. The germline V gene encodes CDR1 GTSNPN and CDR2 SVGIG (reference sequence). The J segment lost 3 bases and the V segment lost 8 bases, leaving 18 bases of the junction unmatched. CDR3: CAGWGSGLAGNFYEQYF. The DNA of the CDR3 is TGTGCCGGGTGGGGCAGTGGACTAGCGGGCAACTTCTACGAGCAGTACTTC.

The rearrangement joins TRBV10-2 to TRBJ1-1; D may be TRBD1 (5 bases). In germline, CDR1 is WSHSY, CDR2 SAAADI. V shed 6 bases and J shed 0 bases, with 11 bases lying between them. The CDR3 has 14 residues. This CDR3 reads CASRKTEMNTEAFF. The CDR3 nucleotides read TGCGCCAGCAGAAAGACAGAAATGAACACTGAAGCTTTCTTT.

A remark on this clone: Other DNA sequences in the same sample also yield this CDR3. The gene calls are TRBV11-2 and TRBJ1-3; D not resolved. In germline, CDR1 is SGHAT, CDR2 FQNNGV. V dropped 3 bases and J dropped 0 bases, with 3 bases sitting between them. The CDR3 consists of 13 residues. CDR3 amino acids: CASSFSSGNTIYF. As DNA, the CDR3 is TGTGCCAGCAGCTTCTCCTCTGGAAACACCATATATTTT.

The chain joins TRBV3-1 (or the pseudogene TRBV3-2) to TRBJ1-1, with 11 bases identical to TRBD1. The CDR3 totals 16 residues. V dropped 4 bases and J dropped 4; count of bases not matched to a gene: 8. Germline loops: CDR1 LGHDT, CDR2 YNNKEL (reference sequence). CDR3 protein: CASSRTGGLSGTEAFF. The CDR3 DNA reads TGTGCCAGCAGCCGGACAGGGGGCTTGAGTGGCACTGAAGCTTTCTTT.

J is TRBJ1-5 and V is TRBV2; D perhaps matches TRBD1 (6 bases). The CDR3 runs 13 residues. CDR1 and CDR2 (germline): SNHLY, FYNNEI. V lost 5 bases, J lost 3 bases, and 8 bases lay in between. The CDR3 loop is CASSTGPNQPQHF. The CDR3 DNA sequence: TGTGCCAGCAGTACAGGGCCCAATCAGCCCCAGCATTTT.

The J gene is TRBJ2-3, the V gene TRBV7-9, with 10 bases that match TRBD2. CDR1 and CDR2 (germline): SEHNR, FQNEAQ (reference sequence). V shed 2 bases and J 6 bases; nucleotides not matched to a gene: 5. This CDR3 spans 15 amino acids. The CDR3 region has the DNA TGTGCCAGCAGCTTAAGGCTAGCGGGAGTCGATACGCAGTATTTT. It translates to CASSLRLAGVDTQYF.

This clone has a single count. The chain carries TRBV4-1 and TRBJ2-1; TRBD1 aligns across 7 bases. In germline, CDR1 is MGHRA, CDR2 YSYEKL. V lost 1 base and J lost 10; bases outside the gene matches: 1. CDR3 length: 12 residues. CDR3 sequence reads: CASSQVGQEQFF. CDR3 nucleotide sequence: TGCGCCAGCAGCCAAGTGGGACAGGAGCAGTTCTTC.

The CDR3, as DNA: TGCGCCAGCAGGGGGACTAGGGGAATCTACGAGCAGTACTTC. This gives the protein CASRGTRGIYEQYF. V is TRBV10-2 and J is TRBJ2-7; 8 bases fit TRBD2. Per the germline V gene, CDR1 is WSHSY and CDR2 is SAAADI. There are 14 residues in the CDR3. After removal of 6 bases from V and 3 bases from J, the junction contained 7 bases not matched to a gene.

This chain connects TRBV6-6 to TRBJ1-1; TRBD1 agrees at 8 bases. Germline CDR1 reads MNHNY; CDR2 reads SVGAGI (reference sequence). CDR3 length: 14 residues. J was trimmed by 0 bases and V by 10 bases; bases with no gene match: 7. Here the CDR3 reads CATGTGPLNTEAFF. The CDR3 coding sequence is TGTGCCACGGGGACAGGCCCGTTGAACACTGAAGCTTTCTTT.

The rearrangement links TRBV30 to TRBJ1-6, with D maybe TRBD1 (5 bases). V shed 0 bases and J shed 9 bases, with 9 bases lying between them. The CDR3 contains 13 residues. CDR1 is GTSNPN and CDR2 is SVGIG in the germline V gene (reference sequence). CDR3 protein: CAWSVEGASPLHF. In DNA, the CDR3 is TGTGCCTGGAGTGTCGAAGGGGCTTCACCCCTCCACTTT. Full variable domain (rest looked up from reference TRBV30 and TRBJ1-6): SQTIHQWPATLVQPVGSPLSLECTVEGTSNPNLYWYRQAAGRGLQLLFYSVGIGQISSEVPQNLSASRPQDRQFILSSKKLLLSDSGFYLCAWSVEGASPLHFGNGTRLTVT.

The V and J genes are TRBV30 and TRBJ1-4; 11 nucleotides align to TRBD1. The V and J ends lost 0 bases and 0 bases, in that order; junction bases with no gene match: 3. This CDR3 spans 17 amino acids. The germline gives CDR1 GTSNPN, CDR2 SVGIG (reference sequence). Here the CDR3 DNA reads TGTGCCTGGAGTGTACGGGACAGGGGGGCAACTAATGAAAAACTGTTTTTT. This sequence encodes CAWSVRDRGATNEKLFF. The variable domain in full, with the rest retrieved from reference TRBV30 and TRBJ1-4, is SQTIHQWPATLVQPVGSPLSLECTVEGTSNPNLYWYRQAAGRGLQLLFYSVGIGQISSEVPQNLSASRPQDRQFILSSKKLLLSDSGFYLCAWSVRDRGATNEKLFFGSGTQLSVL.

The chain combines TRBV10-1 with TRBJ2-3; D is uncertain. CDR1 and CDR2 (germline): WNHNN, SYGVQD (reference sequence). V lost 0 bases and J 2 bases, leaving 0 bases between the germline ends. CDR3 size: 12 residues. The CDR3 bases are TGCGCCAGCAGTGAGTCCACAGATACGCAGTATTTT. It specifies CASSESTDTQYF.

The CDR3 sequence is CASSLLGLAEETQYF. DNA for the CDR3: TGTGCCAGCAGCTTATTAGGCCTAGCAGAGGAGACCCAGTACTTC. The genes are TRBV5-6 and TRBJ2-5, with a possible D match to TRBD2 (5 bases). Germline V lookup: CDR1 SGHDT, CDR2 YYEEEE. This CDR3 contains 15 residues. Trimming removed 2 bases from V and 5 bases from J, with 16 bases in between.